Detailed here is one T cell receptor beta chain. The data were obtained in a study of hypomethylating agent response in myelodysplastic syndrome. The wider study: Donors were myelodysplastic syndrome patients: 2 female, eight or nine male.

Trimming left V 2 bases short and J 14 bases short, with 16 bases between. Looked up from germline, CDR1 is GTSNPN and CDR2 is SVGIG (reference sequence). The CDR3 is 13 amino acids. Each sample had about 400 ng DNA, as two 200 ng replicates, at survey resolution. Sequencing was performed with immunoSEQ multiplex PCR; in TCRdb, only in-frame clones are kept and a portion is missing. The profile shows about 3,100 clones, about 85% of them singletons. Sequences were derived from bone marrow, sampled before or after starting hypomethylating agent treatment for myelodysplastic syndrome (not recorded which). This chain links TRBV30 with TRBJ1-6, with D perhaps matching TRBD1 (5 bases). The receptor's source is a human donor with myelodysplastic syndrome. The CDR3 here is CAWSRSEGSALHF. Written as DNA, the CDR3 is TGTGCCTGGAGTAGGAGCGAGGGGTCGGCCCTCCACTTT.